This record covers a single T cell receptor (beta chain). The entry originates in a study of OX40 agonist ivuxolimab in advanced cancers. The repertoire was sequenced with immunoSEQ multiplex PCR; TCRdb's copy has only in-frame clones and lacks some. The table shows about 46,000 clones, with roughly 90% occurring only once. The V segment lost 0 bases and the J segment 15 bases; nucleotides outside the gene matches: 15. Germline CDR1 LGHNA, CDR2 YSLEER. This CDR3 comprises 16 residues. This TCR came from an adult with an advanced solid tumor such as melanoma, head and neck, liver or kidney cancer. The V and J genes are TRBV4-3 and TRBJ2-1; 9 nucleotides match TRBD2. Here the sequenced sample was CD4+ or CD8+ T cells sorted from blood, taken in a trial of the OX40 agonist ivuxolimab. The CDR3 region is CASSQDPVTSGEARFF. CDR3 in DNA: TGCGCCAGCAGCCAAGACCCAGTGACTAGCGGAGAGGCCAGGTTCTTC.